Listed here is a single T cell receptor (beta chain). What antigen it recognizes has not been identified. No per-base quality is available; no much larger clone lies one base away. This entry comes from a study of vaccination and CD4 T cells after COVID-19 (dated by TCRdb to between 2021 and 2024). Study-level background: Every convalescent patient had a positive nasal swab PCR test for SARS-CoV-2, with mild disease in several patients and severe disease in one. Two doses of either the Pfizer-BioNTech BNT162b2 vaccine (n=8) or the Moderna mRNA-1273 vaccine (n=2) were administered to participants. Post-COVID blood samples were collected from convalescent patients a median of roughly 100 days after diagnosis, with a range of roughly 35 to 161 days. In under twelve COVID-19 convalescent patients and a few infection-naive healthy vaccine recipients, researchers compared the spike-specific CD4+ TCR repertoire from before mRNA vaccination with the repertoire from after. Post-vaccine blood samples were collected a median of around 10 weeks after the second vaccine dose, ranging from about 13 to 241 days. Culture stimuli were overlapping spike peptide pools from SARS-CoV-2 and from the common cold coronaviruses HCoV-NL63, HCoV-OC43 and HCoV-229E. The convalescent cohort included six males and four females, with two Hispanic individuals, seven Caucasians, two Asians and one multiracial person. Control cultures received a CEFX viral epitope pool as the positive control, an HIV-1 Nef peptide pool as the negative control, or no peptide. The paper as a whole reports these results and caveats: Only a relatively small number of convalescent patients were included in the study, and early timepoints following natural infection were not analyzed. Of the vaccine-specific clones in convalescent patients, 304 of 307, or nearly all, reacted only to SARS-CoV-2 spike and did not cross-react with common cold coronaviruses. Among the post-vaccine SARS-CoV-2-reactive clones in convalescent patients, a median around 85% showed up only after vaccination, which suggests vaccine-specific priming. Although the median number of SARS-CoV-2-reactive clonotypes went up from more than 20 after infection to roughly 40 after vaccination, the increase was not significant.

According to the germline V gene (reference sequence), CDR1 reads MNHEY and CDR2 reads SMNVEV. CDR3 length: 19 amino acids, cysteine to phenylalanine. Just CDR3 DNA is preserved here, 57 bases in frame from base 1. Trimmed from V: 3 bases; trimmed from J: 1 base; junction bases lacking a gene match: 13. The treatment or condition label here, explained by the study, means: roughly 10-day PBMC culture with coronavirus spike peptide pools or control peptides (ViraFEST assay). To expand antigen-specific T cells with peptide pools and then pick out the expanded clonotypes through TCR sequencing, the study relied on the ViraFEST assay. The convalescent patients' positive SARS-CoV-2 PCR tests were from March to December 2020, which was before the Alpha, Beta and Delta variants emerged in the United States. Roughly 2 million PBMCs per well were cultured in IMDM with about 5% human AB serum and approximately 9.1 IU/ml IL-2, plus 10 ug/ml peptide pools. Half of the culture medium was replaced with fresh IL-2-containing medium on days 3 and 7. Once the cells had been in culture for roughly 11 days, the EasySep CD4+ T cell isolation kit was used to isolate CD4+ T cells by negative selection. Ficoll-Paque Plus gradient centrifugation was used to isolate PBMCs from whole blood, and the isolated PBMCs were then either used fresh or cryopreserved at -140C. Culture conditions were generally each tested in triplicate wells.

Library prep was done by PCR. DNA from cultured CD4+ T cells underwent TCR sequencing with the Oncomine TCR Beta short-read assay at the Johns Hopkins FTIC core. Genomic DNA was extracted from the cultured CD4+ T cells with the QIAamp micro DNA kit. Oncomine TCR Beta libraries made from cultured CD4+ T cells were pooled using unique dual indexes and sequenced on an Illumina iSeq 100. The paper's data handling went like this. Non-productive sequences were filtered out, and CDR3s that did not start with C, did not end with F or W, or were shorter than 7 amino acids were discarded. The MANAFEST web application identified antigen-specific clonotypes by comparing peptide-stimulated wells against reference wells and other culture wells. To be called positive, a clone needed an FDR below 0.05, an odds ratio above 5, and a productive frequency above 0.1% in at least two of three replicate wells. A clonotype was classed as cross-reactive if the clonotype showed significant expansion both in SARS-CoV-2 spike wells and in at least one common cold coronavirus spike condition. Levenshtein distances (stringdist) and unrooted phylogenetic trees (ape) in R version 3.6.1 were used to assess CDR3 homology. TCRdb reprocessed the public reads (quality trimming at Q25 with fastp, clone calling with MiXCR) and kept in-frame beta chains. Here each entry gathers all rows of one CDR3 protein and keeps the most common genes and DNA. The V and J calls reflect TCRdb's pipeline rather than the authors' work. The sample table lists around 10,000 distinct CDR3 sequences, roughly 71% of them with a count of one. The ten largest clones add up to about 9.3% of the sample.

The source of this sequence is a human donor who had recovered from COVID-19. Sequencing was done on a sample of CD4+ T cells from blood, cultured in vitro. Recombination connected TRBV27 to TRBJ2-4, with 9 central nucleotides matching TRBD1. The CDR3 loop reads CASSLLPGQGVGAKNIQYF. The bases are TGTGCCAGCAGTTTGCTGCCGGGACAGGGAGTCGGGGCCAAAAACATTCAGTACTTC.